The 28 T cell receptor beta chains in this list originate from one sample, sequenced in a study of cytomegalovirus exposure and HLA in healthy donors. The PCR had 60 Vbeta and 13 Jbeta primers. Produced via immunoSEQ multiplex PCR; TCRdb's table is partial and in-frame only. The table has around 150,000 clones, 60% to 85% seen once. Specimen: PBMCs. These receptors originate from a woman between 45 and 60 years old in good health and CMV-seropositive.

The chain has TRBV2 and TRBJ1-5; possibly TRBD1 for D (6 bases). Deletions cut 6 bases from V and 6 bases from J, with 9 bases between. The CDR3 spans 12 residues. The V gene's germline CDR1 is SNHLY and CDR2 FYNNEI. CDR3 in DNA: TGTGCCAGCAGACAGGGAACTCAGCCCCAGCATTTT. Translation: CASRQGTQPQHF.

This clone was observed once. The rearrangement links TRBV4-1 to TRBJ2-1; possibly TRBD1 for D (6 bases). Germline V gene data show CDR1 as MGHRA and CDR2 as YSYEKL. The CDR3 runs to 17 residues. Trimming stripped 1 base from V and 3 bases from J, with 16 bases between. As DNA, the CDR3 is TGCGCCAGCAGCCAAGTTTGGGAACAGGGTAGCTACAATGAGCAGTTCTTC. Encoded protein: CASSQVWEQGSYNEQFF.

The genes are TRBV6-1 and TRBJ1-2; 9 bases line up with TRBD1. CDR1 is MNHNS and CDR2 is SASEGT in the germline V gene. The CDR3 is 13 residues long. V trimming: 5 bases; J trimming: 7 bases; junction bases outside the gene matches: 5. CDR3 DNA sequence: TGTGCCAGCAGTACGGACAGGGGCACTGGCTACACCTTC. Translation gives CASSTDRGTGYTF.

This clone was picked up a small number of times. The chain is built from TRBV27 and TRBJ2-1; possibly TRBD1 for D (6 bases). CDR1 MNHEY and CDR2 SMNVEV come from the germline V gene (reference sequence). The CDR3 has 16 amino acids. V lost 5 bases and J 9 bases, leaving 23 bases between the germline ends. CDR3: CASSLIGGMPSTEQFF. The CDR3 nucleotides read TGTGCCAGCAGTCTTATAGGGGGTATGCCGTCCACTGAGCAGTTCTTC.

The sample holds one count of this clone. This chain uses TRBV12-5 with TRBJ2-1, with 7 positions matching TRBD1. V dropped 6 bases and J dropped 4; count of bases not matched to a gene: 6. Germline V gene data show CDR1 as LGHNT and CDR2 as FRNRAP. The CDR3 is 14 residues long. This CDR3 reads CASGWQGQYNEQFF. The CDR3 region has the DNA TGTGCTAGTGGCTGGCAGGGACAGTACAATGAGCAGTTCTTC.

The chain couples TRBV5-1 to TRBJ1-1; D is unclear. Germline V gene sequence: CDR1 SGHRS, CDR2 YFSETQ. The V end was cut by 4 bases, the J end by 4 bases, with 17 bases between. This CDR3 region has 15 residues. The CDR3 DNA is TGCGCCAGCAGCCTGTGGGCTTTCGGCAGCACTGAAGCTTTCTTT. Its protein product is CASSLWAFGSTEAFF.

In this sample, this clone turned up a few times. The chain employs TRBV13 and TRBJ2-1; the D gene is possibly TRBD2 (6 bases). Germline V gene sequence: CDR1 PRHDT, CDR2 FYEKMQ (reference sequence). With 4 bases removed from V and 10 bases from J, the gap between germline ends came to 20 bases. This CDR3 comprises 15 residues. Here the CDR3 reads CASSSGLPLASEQFF. CDR3 sequence (DNA): TGTGCCAGCAGCTCGGGACTCCCGCTGGCGAGCGAGCAGTTCTTC.

Only one count was recorded for this clone. This chain joins TRBV7-3 and TRBJ2-3; a possible D gene is TRBD1 (5 bases). The V end lost 3 bases, the J end lost 5 bases, and 9 bases lay between the germline ends. Germline assignment: CDR1 SGHTA and CDR2 FQGTGA. CDR3 length: 13 residues. The CDR3: CASSFNRRDTQYF. The CDR3 DNA reads as TGTGCCAGCAGCTTCAACAGGAGAGATACGCAGTATTTT.

The V call is TRBV5-6, the J call TRBJ2-7, with D possibly being TRBD1 (6 bases). The CDR3 totals 12 residues. Trimming cost V 4 bases and J 4 bases, with 9 bases left between them. CDR1 is SGHDT, CDR2 YYEEEE, per germline. The CDR3 nucleotides are TGTGCCAGCAGCGAGGGGGAATACGAGCAGTACTTC. This codes for CASSEGEYEQYF. Filled out from reference TRBV5-6 and TRBJ2-7, the complete variable domain reads DAGVTQSPTHLIKTRGQQVTLRCSPKSGHDTVSWYQQALGQGPQFIFQYYEEEERQRGNFPDRFSGHQFPNYSSELNVNALLLGDSALYLCASSEGEYEQYFGPGTRLTVT.

This clone has just a few counts. The gene calls are TRBV5-1 and TRBJ2-1, with unresolved D. Germline V gene sequence: CDR1 SGHRS, CDR2 YFSETQ. This CDR3 comprises 12 residues. Trimming took off 1 base at V and 7 bases at J, with 6 bases between the two ends. This chain's CDR3 is CASSLLRNEQFF. The CDR3, as DNA: TGCGCCAGCAGCTTGTTGAGAAATGAGCAGTTCTTC.

This rearrangement joins TRBV2 to TRBJ1-1; no firm D call. Per the germline V gene, CDR1 is SNHLY and CDR2 is FYNNEI. CDR3 length: 12 amino acids. V was pared by 7 bases and J by 1 base, with 7 bases between. The CDR3 region is CASKEENTEAFF. For the CDR3, the DNA is TGTGCCAGCAAGGAGGAGAACACTGAAGCTTTCTTT.

The chain couples TRBV7-2 to TRBJ2-1; no reliable D call. The CDR3 is 16 residues long. Trimming removed 2 bases at V and 4 bases at J, with 15 bases between. Germline values: CDR1 SGHTA, CDR2 FQGNSA. In nucleotides, the CDR3 is TGTGCCAGCAGCTTATTATGGCGTACTACTTACAATGAGCAGTTCTTC. This translates into CASSLLWRTTYNEQFF.

This clone was observed a few times. V gene TRBV19 combines with J gene TRBJ1-4, with D uncertain. The CDR3 runs 13 residues. V was trimmed by 1 base and J by 7 bases, leaving 7 bases between them. In germline, CDR1 is LNHDA, CDR2 SQIVND (reference sequence). CDR3 loop: CASSIVNGEKLFF. The CDR3 bases are TGTGCCAGTAGTATAGTAAACGGTGAAAAACTGTTTTTT.

This rearrangement joins TRBV25-1 to TRBJ2-3; TRBD2 agrees at 11 bases. Germline V CDR1 and CDR2: MGHDK, SYGVNS. J was trimmed by 2 bases and V by 6 bases; bases with no gene match: 1. This CDR3 has 14 residues. This CDR3 reads CASRLAGATDTQYF. The CDR3 DNA sequence: TGTGCCAGCAGACTAGCGGGGGCCACAGATACGCAGTATTTT.

The count of this clone is one. The chain joins TRBV7-9 to TRBJ1-2; the D is unclear. The germline V and J ends were trimmed by 5 bases and 5 bases, with 3 bases remaining between them. Per the germline V gene, CDR1 is SEHNR and CDR2 is FQNEAQ (reference sequence). The CDR3 runs 10 residues. CDR3 in DNA: TGTGCCAGCAGCCAGTATGGCTACACCTTC. Its protein product is CASSQYGYTF.

The chain recombines TRBV6-5 with TRBJ1-4; 7 bases map to TRBD1. V shed 6 bases and J 8 bases; nucleotides not matched to a gene: 12. The CDR3 runs 15 residues. Germline V CDR1 and CDR2: MNHEY, SVGAGI. Here the CDR3 reads CASSTDPGQYEKLFF. The DNA for the CDR3 is TGTGCCAGCAGCACGGATCCGGGACAGTACGAAAAACTGTTTTTT.

V and J are TRBV5-1 and TRBJ2-2; no clear D gene. V gave up 1 base and J gave up 6 bases, with 7 bases separating them. The CDR3 runs to 13 residues. Germline-derived CDR1 and CDR2 are SGHRS and YFSETQ. CDR3: CASSLIYPGELFF. Written as DNA, the CDR3 is TGCGCCAGCAGCTTGATCTACCCCGGGGAGCTGTTTTTT.

V gene TRBV4-1 combines with J gene TRBJ1-6; D not certain. The V and J ends lost 1 base and 8 bases respectively, with 15 bases between them. From germline, CDR1 is MGHRA and CDR2 YSYEKL. This CDR3 spans 16 amino acids. CDR3 amino acids: CASSQGLRFLYSPLHF. DNA for the CDR3: TGCGCCAGCAGCCAAGGCTTGAGGTTCCTATATTCACCCCTCCACTTT.

In this sample, this clone turned up a few times. This chain joins TRBV4-1 and TRBJ2-1; D is perhaps TRBD2 (6 bases). The V gene lost 1 base and the J gene lost 6 bases, with 13 bases spanning the gap. Germline-derived CDR1 and CDR2 are MGHRA and YSYEKL. The CDR3 runs to 15 residues. CDR3 DNA: TGCGCCAGCAGCCAAGTTGGGACTTCCCTCAATGAGCAGTTCTTC. Translated, it gives CASSQVGTSLNEQFF.

In this sample, this clone turned up a few times. The gene calls are TRBV7-8 and TRBJ2-2; perhaps TRBD2 as D (6 bases). Germline loops: CDR1 SGHVS, CDR2 FQNEAQ. This CDR3 region has 17 residues. Deletions cut 3 bases from V and 3 bases from J, with 17 bases between. The CDR3 bases are TGTGCCAGCAGCTTTAACCCGGGACGGAGGGACACCGGGGAGCTGTTTTTT. Translation gives CASSFNPGRRDTGELFF.

CDR3 loop: CSVDMGHTNTIYF. The CDR3 nucleotides are TGCAGCGTTGATATGGGACATACGAACACCATATATTTT. The chain is built from TRBV29-1 and TRBJ1-3; D might be TRBD1 (6 bases). From germline, CDR1 is SQVTM and CDR2 ANQGSEA. Trimming took 3 bases from V and 7 from J, leaving 13 bases between them. CDR3 length: 13 residues.

The rearrangement uses TRBV5-6 and TRBJ2-1; 13 positions agree with TRBD2. Looked up from germline, CDR1 is SGHDT and CDR2 is YYEEEE. The CDR3 loop spans 19 amino acids. Losses at the gene ends were 4 bases for V and 0 bases for J; bases not matched to a gene: 10. CDR3 coding DNA: TGTGCCAGCAGCCCCACCGGACTAGCGGGGGCGAGCTCCTACAATGAGCAGTTCTTC. Protein product: CASSPTGLAGASSYNEQFF.

J is TRBJ1-2 and V is TRBV5-1; tentatively, D is TRBD1 (6 bases). V lost 4 bases, J lost 0 bases, and 10 bases lay in between. Per the germline V gene, CDR1 is SGHRS and CDR2 is YFSETQ. The CDR3 spans 14 residues. As DNA, the CDR3 is TGCGCCAGCAGCCGGGACACCTCTAACTATGGCTACACCTTC. The encoded protein is CASSRDTSNYGYTF. Based on the CDR3 plus reference TRBV5-1 and TRBJ1-2, the full variable domain is KAGVTQTPRYLIKTRGQQVTLSCSPISGHRSVSWYQQTPGQGLQFLFEYFSETQRNKGNFPGRFSGRQFSNSRSEMNVSTLELGDSALYLCASSRDTSNYGYTFGSGTRLTVV.

The J gene is TRBJ2-5, the V gene TRBV6-5; 8 positions match TRBD1. Per the germline V gene, CDR1 is MNHEY and CDR2 is SVGAGI. V shed 4 bases and J 5 bases; nucleotides not matched to a gene: 9. The CDR3 consists of 15 residues. Here the CDR3 reads CASSWDRSGGETQYF. CDR3 DNA sequence: TGTGCCAGCAGTTGGGACAGGAGTGGAGGGGAGACCCAGTACTTC.

The rearrangement uses TRBV5-1 and TRBJ2-1, with TRBD1 matching 9 bases. V lost 4 bases, J lost 4 bases, and 3 bases stayed unmatched. The CDR3 runs 14 residues. Germline CDR1 reads SGHRS; CDR2 reads YFSETQ. The CDR3 protein is CASSRGQGYNEQFF. The CDR3 DNA sequence: TGCGCCAGCAGCAGGGGACAGGGATACAATGAGCAGTTCTTC.

The rearrangement joins TRBV5-1 to TRBJ1-1, with D possibly being TRBD1 (6 bases). Germline CDR1 SGHRS, CDR2 YFSETQ. The CDR3 is 14 residues long. Trimming left V 2 bases short and J 3 bases short, with 11 bases between. For the CDR3, the DNA is TGCGCCAGCAGCTTACAGGGTGGGGACACTGAAGCTTTCTTT. Translation gives CASSLQGGDTEAFF. Full variable domain (missing parts from reference TRBV5-1 and TRBJ1-1): KAGVTQTPRYLIKTRGQQVTLSCSPISGHRSVSWYQQTPGQGLQFLFEYFSETQRNKGNFPGRFSGRQFSNSRSEMNVSTLELGDSALYLCASSLQGGDTEAFFGQGTRLTVV.

The J gene is TRBJ1-4, the V gene TRBV6-5; 7 positions match TRBD1. Germline V lookup: CDR1 MNHEY, CDR2 SVGAGI. CDR3 length: 15 residues. After removal of 7 bases from V and 8 bases from J, the junction contained 13 bases not matched to a gene. The CDR3 loop reads CASTESGTAVEKLFF. The DNA for the CDR3 is TGTGCCAGCACCGAATCCGGGACAGCTGTCGAAAAACTGTTTTTT.

CDR3 region: CASSRGGTDTQYF. The DNA of the CDR3 is TGTGCCAGCAGTCGGGGTGGCACAGATACGCAGTATTTT. The V call is TRBV2, the J call TRBJ2-3, with D possibly being TRBD2 (5 bases). Trimming removed 5 bases at V and 1 base at J, with 7 bases between. Germline CDR1 is SNHLY and CDR2 is FYNNEI. The CDR3 covers 13 residues.